Following are 27 T cell receptor beta chains from one sample sequenced in a study of molecular identifiers for immune sequencing clone quantification. MiXCR was run by TCRdb on the PCR reads, yielding one entry per CDR3 protein. The sample records approximately 630,000 distinct CDR3 sequences, less than 30% being singletons. Material for sequencing was naive CD8+ T cells from blood, with Jurkat cell RNA spiked in. The subset: FACS-sorted CD8+CD4-CCR7+CD45RA+ naive T cells. These receptors came from a human donor in good health. Some libraries in this study had Jurkat cell RNA spiked in.

On this clonotype: A single base separates this from a much larger clone, so it may be a read error. This rearrangement joins TRBV4-3 to TRBJ2-2; 11 positions match TRBD2. This CDR3 comprises 16 residues. The germline CDR1 and CDR2 sequences are LGHNA and YSLEER. The CDR3 protein is CARSQATSGSIGELFF. The CDR3 coding sequence is TGCGCCCGCAGCCAAGCTACTAGCGGGAGTATCGGGGAGCTGTTTTTT.

There are a few counts of this clonotype. The chain has TRBV29-1 and TRBJ1-2; D ambiguous. Germline CDR1 SQVTM, CDR2 ANQGSEA. CDR3 size: 11 residues. With 6 bases removed from V and 1 base from J, the gap between germline ends came to 6 bases. The CDR3 here is CSVEINYGYTF. The CDR3 DNA sequence: TGCAGCGTGGAAATTAACTATGGCTACACCTTC.

The rearrangement links TRBV30 to TRBJ2-1; unclear D gene. Trimming stripped 4 bases from V and 2 bases from J, with 6 bases between. This CDR3 contains 12 residues. Looked up from germline, CDR1 is GTSNPN and CDR2 is SVGIG (reference sequence). CDR3 sequence (DNA): TGTGCCTGGACCGTTACCTACAATGAGCAGTTCTTC. Its protein product is CAWTVTYNEQFF.

The sample holds many counts of this clonotype. The gene calls are TRBV29-1 and TRBJ2-2, with D hard to call. From germline, CDR1 is SQVTM and CDR2 ANQGSEA. The V and J ends lost 5 bases and 4 bases respectively, with 8 bases between them. This CDR3 has 12 residues. CDR3 protein: CSVPGPTGELFF. The CDR3 bases are TGCAGCGTTCCAGGTCCCACCGGGGAGCTGTTTTTT.

Note on this clonotype: The germline gene is not matched at one end of the junction; a read error may be the cause. The chain combines TRBV27 with TRBJ2-1, with TRBD1 matching over 7 bases. Germline CDR1 reads MNHEY; CDR2 reads SMNVEV (reference sequence). The CDR3 extends over 17 amino acids. The DNA of the CDR3 is TGTGCCAGCAGTTCCCTTAACAGGGGCACCTCCTACAATAAGCAGTTCTTC. Translation: CASSSLNRGTSYNKQFF.

CDR3 loop: CASSVVGQGNEQFF. The CDR3 DNA reads TGTGCCAGCAGCGTAGTGGGACAGGGCAATGAGCAGTTCTTC. The chain recombines TRBV9 with TRBJ2-1; 9 bases map to TRBD1. V lost 0 bases, J lost 6 bases, and 1 base stayed unmatched. The CDR3 covers 14 residues. Germline V lookup: CDR1 SGDLS, CDR2 YYNGEE.

This clonotype was picked up many times. This rearrangement joins TRBV12-3 or TRBV12-4 to TRBJ1-5; TRBD1 aligns across 8 bases. The CDR3 spans 15 residues. J lost 2 bases, V lost 6 bases, and 6 bases had no gene match. The CDR3 nucleotides read TGTGCCAGCAGCCCCCCGACAGGGGGCAATCAGCCCCAGCATTTT. It specifies CASSPPTGGNQPQHF.

This clonotype was found once. The rearrangement joins TRBV19 to TRBJ2-7, with a weak D call TRBD2 (5 bases). With 8 bases removed from V and 3 bases from J, the gap between germline ends came to 11 bases. CDR3 length: 12 residues. Germline assignment: CDR1 LNHDA and CDR2 SQIVND (reference sequence). In nucleotides, the CDR3 is TGTGCCAGTGGTGCCCGGGGCTACGAGCAGTACTTC. Its protein product is CASGARGYEQYF.

The table lists this clonotype with many counts. V and J are TRBV4-3 and TRBJ2-3; 9 bases line up with TRBD1. The germline V gene encodes CDR1 LGHNA and CDR2 YSLEER. The length of the CDR3 is 17 residues. Germline trimming cut 0 bases from V and 5 bases from J; bases unmatched to any gene: 9. This chain's CDR3 is CASSQESRGQGVDTQYF. For the CDR3, the DNA is TGCGCCAGCAGCCAAGAAAGTAGGGGACAGGGAGTAGATACGCAGTATTTT.

This clonotype was detected only a few times. The V call is TRBV9, the J call TRBJ2-3, with unresolved D. The CDR3 runs 12 residues. CDR1 is SGDLS and CDR2 is YYNGEE in the germline V gene. V lost 1 base and J lost 4, with 4 bases in between. The CDR3 DNA sequence: TGTGCCAGCAGCGTAACCGCAGATACGCAGTATTTT. Translating it yields CASSVTADTQYF.

This clonotype came up many times. The CDR3 DNA is TGTGCCAGCAGCCGACGGGACAGGGGGCTCACTGAAGCTTTCTTT. Translating it yields CASSRRDRGLTEAFF. The chain joins TRBV27 to TRBJ1-1, with 12 bases that match TRBD1. The J segment lost 4 bases and the V segment lost 6 bases, leaving 6 bases of the junction unmatched. The CDR3 has 15 residues. Germline V gene data show CDR1 as MNHEY and CDR2 as SMNVEV (reference sequence).

In regard to this clonotype: A much more abundant neighbour one base away suggests this may be a read error. This chain links TRBV9 with TRBJ2-3, with TRBD1 matching 9 bases. Germline V gene sequence: CDR1 SGDLS, CDR2 YYNGEE. The CDR3 totals 14 residues. V lost 7 bases and J lost 4; bases outside the gene matches: 7. CDR3 residues: CASERGQGPDTQYF. The CDR3 DNA reads as TGTGCCAGCGAGAGGGGACAGGGCCCAGATACGCAGTATTTT.

In the case of this clonotype: A much larger clone is a single base away; this may be a read error. The conserved closing phenylalanine or tryptophan is absent in this CDR3, likely reflecting a read error. The V and J genes are TRBV4-3 and TRBJ2-5; possible D gene TRBD2, 5 bases. The germline CDR1 and CDR2 sequences are LGHNA and YSLEER. This CDR3 has 16 residues. Trimming took off 0 bases at V and 4 bases at J, with 15 bases between the two ends. The CDR3 bases are TGCGCCAGCAGCCAAGATTTGACTAACGACCGAGAGACCCAGTACATC. Translation gives CASSQDLTNDRETQYI.

As concerns this clonotype: Given a much more abundant clone one base away, this may be a read error. The CDR3 does not close with the conserved phenylalanine or tryptophan, likely indicating a read error. The chain is built from TRBV9 and TRBJ1-6; tentatively, D is TRBD1 (6 bases). CDR1 SGDLS and CDR2 YYNGEE come from the germline V gene. This CDR3 is built from 19 residues. V was clipped by 3 bases and J by 0 bases, with 19 bases between them. The CDR3 DNA is TGTGCCAGCAGCGGCCACCACGGACAGAGTGGCTCCTATAATTCACCCCTCCACTCT. Translation gives CASSGHHGQSGSYNSPLHS.

In this sample, this clonotype turned up a few times. One end of the junction varies from germline; a read error may be responsible. The V call is TRBV10-3, the J call TRBJ2-3, with D hard to call. There are 13 residues in the CDR3. CDR1 and CDR2 from the germline V gene are ENHRY and SYGVKD. The CDR3 bases are TGTGCCATCAGTGACTGGAGCACAGATACGCGGTATTTT. This translates into CAISDWSTDTRYF.

This clonotype has at least ten counts. The chain combines TRBV7-6 with TRBJ1-1; TRBD1 agrees at 7 bases. CDR1 is SGHVS and CDR2 is FNYEAQ in the germline V gene. CDR3 length equals 14 residues. After removal of 4 bases from V and 5 bases from J, the junction contained 7 bases not matched to a gene. The CDR3 region has the DNA TGTGCCAGCAGCTCGAGGGCAGGGGGGACTGAAGCTTTCTTT. It codes for CASSSRAGGTEAFF.

This clonotype was found many times. The gene calls are TRBV11-2 and TRBJ2-7, with 8 bases lining up with TRBD1. The CDR3 sequence is 16 residues long. Germline CDR1 SGHAT, CDR2 FQNNGV. Trimming cost V 5 bases and J 2 bases; bases outside gene matches: 11. The CDR3 DNA sequence: TGTGCCAGCAGCCCAGCTCGACAGGGGCTGCCCTACGAGCAGTACTTC. It specifies CASSPARQGLPYEQYF. Full variable domain (missing parts from reference TRBV11-2 and TRBJ2-7): EAGVAQSPRYKIIEKRQSVAFWCNPISGHATLYWYQQILGQGPKLLIQFQNNGVVDDSQLPKDRFSAERLKGVDSTLKIQPAKLEDSAVYLCASSPARQGLPYEQYFGPGTRLTVT.

Note on this clonotype: This could be a read error, since a much larger clone is one nucleotide away. The chain has TRBV4-3 and TRBJ1-5; D is perhaps TRBD1 (6 bases). Per the germline V gene, CDR1 is LGHNA and CDR2 is YSLEER. CDR3 length: 17 amino acids. Trimming took 4 bases from V and 4 from J, leaving 20 bases between them. CDR3: CASSRDLVGAVNQPQHF. Written as DNA, the CDR3 is TGCGCCAGCAGCCGAGATCTTGTGGGGGCCGTTAATCAGCCCCAGCATTTT.

This clonotype showed up many times. The rearrangement joins TRBV5-1 to TRBJ2-7; 7 nucleotides align to TRBD1. Per the germline V gene, CDR1 is SGHRS and CDR2 is YFSETQ. The trim removed 4 bases at V and 3 bases at J, leaving 13 bases unmatched. The CDR3 sequence is 16 residues long. CDR3 protein: CASSERTGQYYYEQYF. Written as DNA, the CDR3 is TGCGCCAGCAGCGAACGGACGGGACAGTACTACTACGAGCAGTACTTC.

Concerning this clonotype: A much larger clone is a single base away; this may be a read error. The V and J genes are TRBV5-1 and TRBJ2-7; 8 bases are a match to TRBD1. The germline gives CDR1 SGHRS, CDR2 YFSETQ. There are 13 residues in the CDR3. CDR3 coding DNA: TGCGCCAGCAGCGGGACAGGACGTTACGAGCAGCACTTC. Protein: CASSGTGRYEQHF.

This clonotype was recorded many times. This chain joins TRBV6-2 or TRBV6-3 and TRBJ1-4; D is undetermined. V shed 2 bases and J shed 6 bases, with 7 bases lying between them. The length of the CDR3 is 13 residues. The V gene's germline CDR1 is MNHEY and CDR2 SVGEGT. The CDR3 region is CASSYVGDEKLFF. DNA for the CDR3: TGTGCCAGCAGTTACGTTGGGGATGAAAAACTGTTTTTT.

There are many counts of this clonotype. This chain joins TRBV27 and TRBJ1-5; D perhaps matches TRBD1 (6 bases). Germline V gene lookup returns CDR1 MNHEY and CDR2 SMNVEV (reference sequence). The CDR3 runs to 17 residues. Trimming removed 6 bases from V and 3 bases from J, with 21 bases in between. Written as DNA, the CDR3 is TGTGCCAGCAGCCGGGTTGGGGTACAGGGCCCCAATCAGCCCCAGCATTTT. Its translation is CASSRVGVQGPNQPQHF.

As concerns this clonotype: Since a much larger clone is just one base distant, this may be a read error. The V gene is TRBV12-3 or TRBV12-4, the J gene TRBJ2-5; D remains unclear. Deletions cut 8 bases from V and 5 bases from J, with 18 bases between. The CDR3 extends over 14 amino acids. The CDR3 nucleotides are TGTGCCAGCGGTGCGCTTCGAGCCGCGGAGACCCAGTACTTC. Its translation is CASGALRAAETQYF.

The V gene is TRBV4-1, the J gene TRBJ1-4, with 8 bases lining up with TRBD1. The CDR3 covers 16 residues. Unmatched junction bases numbered 11, after V lost 3 bases and J lost 8 bases. Germline CDR1 reads MGHRA; CDR2 reads YSYEKL. The CDR3 region has the DNA TGCGCCAGCAGCCAGTCCGTTGGACAGGGCGAGGAAAAACTGTTTTTT. Its protein is CASSQSVGQGEEKLFF.

This chain uses TRBV30 with TRBJ2-7; a possible D gene is TRBD1 (5 bases). The CDR3 is 14 residues long. V gave up 0 bases and J gave up 5 bases, with 14 bases separating them. CDR1 and CDR2 (germline): GTSNPN, SVGIG (reference sequence). CDR3 DNA sequence: TGTGCCTGGAGTGTCACCTTGGGGCTAGACGAGCAGTACTTC. Translated, it gives CAWSVTLGLDEQYF.

V gene TRBV7-9 combines with J gene TRBJ1-2, with unresolved D. Trimming pared 7 bases from V and 1 base from J, leaving 16 bases between. CDR1 is SEHNR and CDR2 is FQNEAQ in the germline V gene (reference sequence). This CDR3 comprises 15 residues. The CDR3 spells CASTSLTQLNYGYTF. CDR3 nucleotide sequence: TGTGCCAGCACCTCACTCACTCAGCTTAACTATGGCTACACCTTC.

Turning to this clonotype: This may arise from a read error, as a much more abundant clone is one base away. CDR3: CAWSGQSSYNEQSF. The DNA for the CDR3 is TGTGCCTGGAGTGGGCAGAGCTCCTACAATGAGCAGTCCTTC. The chain couples TRBV30 to TRBJ2-1; D not certain. Germline loops: CDR1 GTSNPN, CDR2 SVGIG (reference sequence). The CDR3 covers 14 residues.